The clone carrying this T cell receptor (beta chain) was detected many times. Its antigen is not known. Library construction for TCR beta used iRepertoire HTBI primers and Arm-PCR of CDR3 regions. Original processing notes: In the combined samples, 62 TRBV and 11 to 15 TRBJ segments were identified. Each CDR3 protein gets one entry after TCRdb re-called the multiplex PCR reads with MiXCR. V and J calls and clone size were set by TCRdb, not the authors. The profile covers about 540,000 distinct CDR3 sequences, with approximately 12% appearing a single time and roughly a tenth taken by the ten largest. This entry belongs to a study of regulatory T cells in long-lasting Graves disease. Overall study results and limits: Persistent cases favored TRBV28, TRBJ1-2 and TRBJ2-5.

The J segment lost 0 bases and the V segment lost 5 bases, leaving 9 bases of the junction unmatched. The CDR3 runs 17 residues. Specified time point: newly diagnosed GD, antithyroid drugs for less than 3 months. Isolated PBMC RNA provided the starting material for the TCR library. These data were also filed under a second study, of T cells in Graves' hyperthyroidism and ophthalmopathy. This second study notes: Based on clinical symptoms, serum thyroxine and TRAb, thyroid ultrasound and orbital computed tomography, diagnoses were reached. The HTBI set primed first-round TCR CDR3 RT-PCR.

The TCR comes from a man aged 25-45 years with Graves disease. This chain uses TRBV12-3 or TRBV12-4 with TRBJ2-1; 8 bases fit TRBD2. The source material was peripheral blood mononuclear cells (PBMCs), sampled at new diagnosis, from a patient treated with antithyroid drugs. CDR3 nucleotides: TGTGCCAGCAGTCCCTATGCGGGAGGAATCTCCTACAATGAGCAGTTCTTC. Residues: CASSPYAGGISYNEQFF.